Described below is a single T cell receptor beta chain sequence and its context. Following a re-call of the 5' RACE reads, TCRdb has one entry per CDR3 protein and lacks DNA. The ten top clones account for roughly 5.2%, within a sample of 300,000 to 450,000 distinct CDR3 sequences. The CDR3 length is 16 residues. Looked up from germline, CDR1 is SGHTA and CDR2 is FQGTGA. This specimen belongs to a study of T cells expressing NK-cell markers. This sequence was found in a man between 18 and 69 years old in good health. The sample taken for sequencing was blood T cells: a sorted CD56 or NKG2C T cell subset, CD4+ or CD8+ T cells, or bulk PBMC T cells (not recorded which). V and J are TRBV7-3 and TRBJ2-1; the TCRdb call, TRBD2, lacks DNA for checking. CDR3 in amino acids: CASSLQAGGPENEQFF.